One sample yielded the 16 T cell receptor beta chains listed below, sequenced in a study of cytomegalovirus exposure and HLA in healthy donors. Some clones are missing from TCRdb's copy, which holds only in-frame ones; the method was immunoSEQ multiplex PCR. This repertoire shows approximately 280,000 clones, approximately 86% found once; its top ten account for 1%. Sequenced input: PBMCs. These receptors all stem from a woman under 30 in good health and CMV-seronegative.

This clone has a single count. V gene TRBV6-5 combines with J gene TRBJ2-7; 10 bases agree with TRBD1. CDR3 length: 15 residues. Germline V gives CDR1 MNHEY, CDR2 SVGAGI. The V and J ends lost 5 bases and 3 bases, in that order; junction bases with no gene match: 7. The CDR3 DNA reads as TGTGCCAGCAGTCTAGCCCGGACAGGGGGCTACGAGCAGTACTTC. Its translation is CASSLARTGGYEQYF.

This CDR3 reads CASSIFRGSNQPQHF. The CDR3 nucleotides read TGTGCCAGTAGTATATTCAGAGGGAGCAATCAGCCCCAGCATTTT. The chain is built from TRBV19 and TRBJ1-5; D remains unclear. The germline gives CDR1 LNHDA, CDR2 SQIVND (reference sequence). The V end lost 2 bases, the J end lost 1 base, and 9 bases lay between the germline ends. This CDR3 spans 15 amino acids. The whole variable domain, remainder taken from reference TRBV19 and TRBJ1-5, is DGGITQSPKYLFRKEGQNVTLSCEQNLNHDAMYWYRQDPGQGLRLIYYSQIVNDFQKGDIAEGYSVSREKKESFPLTVTSAQKNPTAFYLCASSIFRGSNQPQHFGDGTRLSIL.

This chain connects TRBV4-3 to TRBJ1-2, with D possibly TRBD1 on 6 matching bases. The CDR3 runs 14 residues. The V and J ends lost 6 bases and 7 bases respectively, with 18 bases between them. The germline gives CDR1 LGHNA, CDR2 YSLEER. The CDR3: CASRKGHSVGGYTF. The CDR3 bases are TGCGCCAGCAGGAAGGGACACTCGGTCGGTGGCTACACCTTC.

This chain links TRBV11-3 with TRBJ2-7, with TRBD2 identical over 9 bases. The CDR3 has 15 amino acids. J lost 3 bases, V lost 8 bases, and 11 bases had no gene match. Germline CDR1 is SGHNT and CDR2 is YENEEA. This CDR3 is CASSLAGNTFYEQYF. CDR3 DNA: TGTGCCAGCTCGCTAGCGGGAAATACTTTCTACGAGCAGTACTTC.

This chain uses TRBV5-1 with TRBJ2-3, with D possibly TRBD2 on 5 matching bases. Germline V gene lookup returns CDR1 SGHRS and CDR2 YFSETQ. The CDR3 loop spans 15 amino acids. V was clipped by 1 base and J by 3 bases, with 12 bases between them. CDR3 in amino acids: CASSLRWEWTDTQYF. The CDR3 nucleotides are TGCGCCAGCAGCTTGAGGTGGGAGTGGACAGATACGCAGTATTTT.

The chain is built from TRBV28 and TRBJ1-5; 10 nucleotides line up with TRBD1. Trimming cost V 0 bases and J 3 bases; bases outside gene matches: 2. CDR1 and CDR2 from the germline V gene are MDHEN and SYDVKM. The CDR3 length is 16 residues. The CDR3 nucleotides read TGTGCCAGCAGTTTATGGACAGGGGGCGACAATCAGCCCCAGCATTTT. This gives the protein CASSLWTGGDNQPQHF.

The chain is built from TRBV5-5 and TRBJ1-5, with TRBD1 as a possible D gene (5 bases). The CDR3 contains 15 residues. Trimming removed 0 bases from V and 4 bases from J, with 11 bases in between. CDR1 is SGHKS and CDR2 is YYEKEE in the germline V gene (reference sequence). DNA of the CDR3: TGTGCCAGCAGCTTGGCATGGCAGGGAAATCAGCCCCAGCATTTT. Translated: CASSLAWQGNQPQHF.

The chain couples TRBV10-1 to TRBJ2-1, with TRBD2 identical over 7 bases. CDR1 and CDR2 (germline): WNHNN, SYGVQD (reference sequence). The J segment lost 6 bases and the V segment lost 5 bases, leaving 10 bases of the junction unmatched. The CDR3 spans 15 residues. CDR3 coding DNA: TGCGCCAGCAGTCGGGCCGGGGGGAAGTCCAATGAGCAGTTCTTC. Encoded protein: CASSRAGGKSNEQFF.

The V and J genes are TRBV14 and TRBJ1-6, with TRBD1 matching over 8 bases. This CDR3 comprises 15 residues. Germline V gene lookup returns CDR1 SGHDN and CDR2 FVKESK. Trimming removed 1 base from V and 9 bases from J; junction bases left unmatched: 5. CDR3 region: CASSQGSGGGSPLHF. DNA for the CDR3: TGTGCCAGCAGCCAAGGTTCAGGGGGCGGTTCACCCCTCCACTTT. Filled out from reference TRBV14 and TRBJ1-6, the complete variable domain reads EAGVTQFPSHSVIEKGQTVTLRCDPISGHDNLYWYRRVMGKEIKFLLHFVKESKQDESGMPNNRFLAERTGGTYSTLKVQPAELEDSGVYFCASSQGSGGGSPLHFGNGTRLTVT.

This chain links TRBV28 with TRBJ1-5; D is uncertain. CDR3 length equals 13 residues. V gave up 5 bases and J gave up 9 bases, with 14 bases separating them. Germline-derived CDR1 and CDR2 are MDHEN and SYDVKM. This CDR3 is CASSAGGSGPQHF. The CDR3 DNA follows: TGTGCCAGCAGTGCGGGAGGGTCCGGGCCCCAGCATTTT.

V and J are TRBV6-5 and TRBJ2-2; 12 nucleotides line up with TRBD2. J was trimmed by 7 bases and V by 6 bases; bases with no gene match: 6. The CDR3 is 15 amino acids. CDR1 and CDR2 from the germline V gene are MNHEY and SVGAGI. CDR3 sequence: CASSLGTSGFGELFF. CDR3 bases: TGTGCCAGCAGCCTCGGGACTAGCGGGTTCGGGGAGCTGTTTTTT.

V usage is TRBV9 and J usage is TRBJ2-2; 12 nucleotides align to TRBD2. CDR1 SGDLS and CDR2 YYNGEE come from the germline V gene. The CDR3 consists of 15 residues. Trimming removed 4 bases from V and 7 bases from J; junction bases left unmatched: 5. The CDR3 nucleotides read TGTGCCAGCAGCCCTAGCGGGGGGGAGAGCGGGGAGCTGTTTTTT. It yields the protein CASSPSGGESGELFF.

Turning to this clone: This likely comes from a read error, as the CDR3 has no conserved phenylalanine or tryptophan at its end. The DNA is left out, because the CDR3 cannot be placed on it with certainty; the CDR3 is given as TCRdb lists it. J is TRBJ1-4 and V is TRBV6-4; no DNA check was done on the table's D call, TRBD1. Germline V gene data show CDR1 as MRHNA and CDR2 as SNTAGT. Ends included, the CDR3 has 11 residues. CDR3: CASSVDRERVG.

J is TRBJ2-5 and V is TRBV28; 7 bases match TRBD2. The V gene end was trimmed by 8 bases and the J gene end by 2 bases; junction bases not matched to a gene: 5. This CDR3 region has 13 residues. The germline CDR1 and CDR2 sequences are MDHEN and SYDVKM. CDR3 sequence (DNA): TGTGCCAGCCGGGCTAGCGGACAAGAGACCCAGTACTTC. Amino acid sequence: CASRASGQETQYF.

This sequence joins TRBV4-1 and TRBJ1-2; 11 bases align to TRBD1. CDR1 and CDR2 from the germline V gene are MGHRA and YSYEKL. This CDR3 is built from 15 residues. The junction had 4 bases not matched to a gene; V was cut back by 4 bases and J by 3 bases. CDR3 protein: CASSRMGQGDYGYTF. CDR3 sequence (DNA): TGCGCCAGCAGCCGCATGGGACAGGGGGACTATGGCTACACCTTC.

The chain is built from TRBV2 and TRBJ2-7; 9 bases fit TRBD1. The CDR3 runs to 14 residues. The junction had 4 bases not matched to a gene; V was cut back by 6 bases and J by 1 base. Looked up from germline, CDR1 is SNHLY and CDR2 is FYNNEI. The CDR3, as DNA: TGTGCCAGCAGGGCCGGGACAGGGTCCTACGAGCAGTACTTC. Translated: CASRAGTGSYEQYF.